The 18 T cell receptor beta chains presented below share a single source sample, sequenced in a study of vaccination effects on CD4 cells after COVID-19. Repertoires were generated with immunoSEQ multiplex PCR, while TCRdb's copy carries only in-frame clones and drops some. Of more than 60,000 clones in the sample, 74% are singletons; the top ten hold about 2.2%. Having been cultured for around ten days, the cells underwent CD4+ T cell isolation. Each participant was given two doses of one vaccine (BNT162b2 or mRNA-1273). Their antigens are not known. The sample consisted of CD4+ T cells from PBMCs cultured without peptide, taken after COVID-19 vaccination. The receptors were sampled from a human donor who received a COVID-19 vaccine.

The genes are TRBV7-9 and TRBJ1-6; D perhaps matches TRBD1 (6 bases). The CDR3 extends over 17 amino acids. The V gene's germline CDR1 is SEHNR and CDR2 FQNEAQ (reference sequence). Between the trimmed V and J ends, which lost 2 bases and 10 bases, there was a span of 21 bases. CDR3: CASSLWGHSSGESPLHF. The CDR3 DNA follows: TGTGCCAGCAGCTTATGGGGACATTCAAGCGGGGAGTCACCCCTCCACTTT.

The V gene is TRBV10-1, the J gene TRBJ2-5; 7 nucleotides match TRBD2. CDR3 length: 14 residues. Germline assignment: CDR1 WNHNN and CDR2 SYGVQD (reference sequence). V was pared by 6 bases and J by 4 bases, with 8 bases of the junction left unmatched. DNA for the CDR3: TGCGCCAGCAGCGCTGTGCCGGGGGGAGAGACCCAGTACTTC. This codes for CASSAVPGGETQYF.

V is TRBV14 and J is TRBJ2-1; D uncertain. Trimming took off 0 bases at V and 7 bases at J, with 10 bases between the two ends. This CDR3 contains 14 residues. CDR1 is SGHDN, CDR2 FVKESK, per germline. The CDR3 DNA reads as TGTGCCAGCAGCCAAGATTTAAGCGTAAATGAGCAGTTCTTC. Its protein is CASSQDLSVNEQFF.

The rearrangement joins TRBV4-1 to TRBJ2-5; D might be TRBD1 (6 bases). The V gene lost 5 bases and the J gene lost 2 bases, with 12 bases spanning the gap. The CDR3 consists of 14 residues. Germline loops: CDR1 MGHRA, CDR2 YSYEKL. The CDR3 region is CASSSRGIQETQYF. CDR3 nucleotides: TGCGCCAGCAGCAGCAGGGGAATACAAGAGACCCAGTACTTC.

V is TRBV2 and J is TRBJ2-2; D gene unclear. Germline V gene lookup returns CDR1 SNHLY and CDR2 FYNNEI. V shed 10 bases and J shed 5 bases, with 20 bases lying between them. This CDR3 is built from 15 residues. CDR3 DNA: TGTGCCATCGCAGCACGAGGACCCGAGACCGGGGAGCTGTTTTTT. Amino acids: CAIAARGPETGELFF.

The chain combines TRBV11-1 with TRBJ1-4; 7 nucleotides align to TRBD1. The germline CDR1 and CDR2 sequences are SGHAT and FQDESV (reference sequence). V dropped 5 bases and J dropped 0; count of bases not matched to a gene: 6. The CDR3 is made up of 16 amino acids. CDR3 protein: CASSPETGSTNEKLFF. CDR3 sequence (DNA): TGTGCCAGCAGCCCGGAGACAGGGTCAACTAATGAAAAACTGTTTTTT.

The CDR3 nucleotides are TGTGCCAGCAGCCCGTCCCCTTTGGTTGTAGCGGGGGGGAGTAATGAGCAGTTCTTC. Amino acids: CASSPSPLVVAGGSNEQFF. The chain combines TRBV3-1 (or the pseudogene TRBV3-2) with TRBJ2-1; 11 bases are a match to TRBD2. Looked up from germline, CDR1 is LGHDT and CDR2 is YNNKEL (reference sequence). The length of the CDR3 is 19 residues. The J segment lost 7 bases and the V segment lost 4 bases, leaving 18 bases of the junction unmatched.

This clone was seen more than once but under ten times. V is TRBV10-2 and J is TRBJ1-5; D may be TRBD1 (5 bases). CDR1 and CDR2 (germline): WSHSY, SAAADI. The CDR3 is 14 residues long. The germline V and J ends were trimmed by 5 bases and 11 bases, with 19 bases remaining between them. The CDR3 sequence is CASSLTGGDLSQHF. The CDR3 nucleotides are TGCGCCAGCAGTTTAACGGGGGGGGACTTATCCCAGCATTTT.

The chain links TRBV2 to TRBJ2-7, with TRBD1 identical over 7 bases. J was trimmed by 2 bases and V by 6 bases; bases with no gene match: 7. CDR1 is SNHLY and CDR2 is FYNNEI in the germline V gene. There are 14 residues in the CDR3. The CDR3 DNA sequence: TGTGCCAGCAGCCCCCGGACAGGCGCCTACGAGCAGTACGTC. Translated, it gives CASSPRTGAYEQYV.

J is TRBJ2-5 and V is TRBV28; no clear D gene. The length of the CDR3 is 12 residues. Trimming stripped 3 bases from V and 2 bases from J, with 4 bases between. Germline V CDR1 and CDR2: MDHEN, SYDVKM. Here the CDR3 DNA reads TGTGCCAGCAGTTTCCTTCAAGAGACCCAGTACTTC. It codes for CASSFLQETQYF.

The chain combines TRBV25-1 with TRBJ2-5; 8 bases are a match to TRBD1. V lost 2 bases, J lost 5 bases, and 4 bases stayed unmatched. This CDR3 is built from 14 residues. CDR1 is MGHDK, CDR2 SYGVNS, per germline. The CDR3: CASSESRGPETQYF. DNA of the CDR3: TGTGCCAGCAGTGAAAGCAGGGGGCCGGAGACCCAGTACTTC.

The chain joins TRBV12-3 or TRBV12-4 to TRBJ2-2; TRBD2 agrees at 7 bases. V was pared by 7 bases and J by 5 bases, with 4 bases of the junction left unmatched. There are 13 residues in the CDR3. In nucleotides, the CDR3 is TGTGCCAGCATGGGGGGGGGAACCGGGGAGCTGTTTTTT. Protein: CASMGGGTGELFF.

This chain links TRBV19 with TRBJ1-1; 7 bases line up with TRBD1. Germline V gene sequence: CDR1 LNHDA, CDR2 SQIVND (reference sequence). The junction had 6 bases not matched to a gene; V was cut back by 5 bases and J by 0 bases. This CDR3 contains 15 residues. The CDR3 spells CASSQKQGMNTEAFF. The CDR3 DNA reads as TGTGCCAGTAGTCAAAAACAGGGGATGAACACTGAAGCTTTCTTT.

This clone appeared a single time. This sequence joins TRBV4-1 and TRBJ2-5; 8 bases match TRBD1. Germline V gives CDR1 MGHRA, CDR2 YSYEKL. The CDR3 covers 15 residues. The J segment lost 0 bases and the V segment lost 3 bases, leaving 3 bases of the junction unmatched. The CDR3 sequence is CASSQRTGYQETQYF. CDR3 coding DNA: TGCGCCAGCAGCCAGAGGACAGGGTACCAAGAGACCCAGTACTTC.

V and J are TRBV2 and TRBJ2-3, with 9 bases aligning to TRBD2. CDR3 length equals 16 residues. V was clipped by 2 bases and J by 4 bases; unmatched bases: 7. Per germline, CDR1 SNHLY and CDR2 FYNNEI. The DNA of the CDR3 is TGTGCCAGCAGTGAATGGGGCGGGGGGGTGCCAGATACGCAGTATTTT. Its translation: CASSEWGGGVPDTQYF. Together with reference TRBV2 and TRBJ2-3, the CDR3 gives the full variable domain: EPEVTQTPSHQVTQMGQEVILRCVPISNHLYFYWYRQILGQKVEFLVSFYNNEISEKSEIFDDQFSVERPDGSNFTLKIRSTKLEDSAMYFCASSEWGGGVPDTQYFGPGTRLTVL.

This clone was counted a few times. This chain links TRBV18 with TRBJ1-1, with no clear D. Trimming took off 4 bases at V and 1 base at J, with 7 bases between the two ends. This CDR3 is built from 13 residues. CDR1 is KGHSH and CDR2 is LQKENI in the germline V gene. DNA of the CDR3: TGTGCCAGCTCACGTACGGGGAACACTGAAGCTTTCTTT. Amino acids: CASSRTGNTEAFF.

This clone was detected a few times. V gene TRBV3-1 (or the pseudogene TRBV3-2) combines with J gene TRBJ1-5; D remains unclear. CDR3 length equals 18 residues. The germline V gene encodes CDR1 LGHDT and CDR2 YNNKEL (reference sequence). The V and J ends lost 2 bases and 0 bases respectively, with 17 bases between them. The CDR3 sequence: CASSQFQAGPTSNQPQHF. Written as DNA, the CDR3 is TGTGCCAGCAGCCAATTTCAAGCCGGGCCCACTAGCAATCAGCCCCAGCATTTT.

This clone turned up a few times. This chain connects TRBV2 to TRBJ2-7; D unclear. From germline, CDR1 is SNHLY and CDR2 FYNNEI. The CDR3 runs 11 residues. The germline V and J ends were trimmed by 6 bases and 7 bases, with 10 bases remaining between them. The CDR3 protein is CASRGLWEQYV. Written as DNA, the CDR3 is TGTGCCAGCAGGGGTCTCTGGGAGCAGTACGTC.